These 17 T cell receptor beta chains were sequenced from one sample in a study of blood T cells in healthy people across ages. A J-beta primer mix and a sample-barcoded 5' primer were used in a second PCR of about 6 to 12 cycles. One entry per CDR3 protein, called by TCRdb with MiXCR from the 5' RACE reads. Counted here are 1.5 million to 2 million distinct CDR3 sequences, 28% occurring once; the ten biggest clones make up roughly 8.2%. The sequenced sample was blood. The receptor source for this set is a young woman in good health.

This clonotype showed up just a few times. The rearrangement links TRBV2 to TRBJ2-7; D possibly uses TRBD1 or TRBD2 (6 bases each). This CDR3 has 15 amino acids. V lost 4 bases to trimming and J lost 2 bases, with 15 bases between them. Germline assignment: CDR1 SNHLY and CDR2 FYNNEI. CDR3 region: CASSGGALVAYEQYF. The CDR3 DNA sequence: TGTGCCAGCAGTGGGGGGGCACTAGTAGCCTACGAGCAGTACTTC. Full variable domain (rest looked up from reference TRBV2 and TRBJ2-7): EPEVTQTPSHQVTQMGQEVILRCVPISNHLYFYWYRQILGQKVEFLVSFYNNEISEKSEIFDDQFSVERPDGSNFTLKIRSTKLEDSAMYFCASSGGALVAYEQYFGPGTRLTVT.

The V gene is TRBV7-2, the J gene TRBJ2-3; D is unclear. V lost 6 bases and J 4 bases, leaving 14 bases between the germline ends. Germline-derived CDR1 and CDR2 are SGHTA and FQGNSA. The CDR3 runs 14 residues. The CDR3 nucleotides are TGTGCCAGCAGTTCGCATCCGGGCGCAGATACGCAGTATTTT. Translation gives CASSSHPGADTQYF. Full variable domain (rest looked up from reference TRBV7-2 and TRBJ2-3): GAGVSQSPSNKVTEKGKDVELRCDPISGHTALYWYRQSLGQGLEFLIYFQGNSAPDKSGLPSDRFSAERTGGSVSTLTIQRTQQEDSAVYLCASSSHPGADTQYFGPGTRLTVL.

Of note for this clonotype: A read error may produce the germline difference seen at one junction end. This chain links TRBV4-3 with TRBJ2-7, with 8 positions matching TRBD1. In germline, CDR1 is LGHNA, CDR2 YSLEER. The length of the CDR3 is 15 residues. The CDR3 reads CASSLNRGEAYEQYF. The CDR3 DNA reads as TGCGCTAGCAGTCTAAACAGGGGGGAGGCCTACGAGCAGTACTTC.

This chain links TRBV18 with TRBJ2-3, with 7 bases identical to TRBD1. J gave up 6 bases and V 1 base, and 10 bases lay outside the gene matches. Germline CDR1 reads KGHSH; CDR2 reads LQKENI. The CDR3 length is 16 residues. DNA for the CDR3: TGTGCCAGCTCACCACTTCCACAGGGGTTTATTGATACGCAGTATTTT. Its protein product is CASSPLPQGFIDTQYF.

Only a few counts were recorded for this clonotype. The rearrangement joins TRBV6-1 to TRBJ2-3; TRBD2 aligns across 12 bases. Germline V gene lookup returns CDR1 MNHNS and CDR2 SASEGT. The CDR3 loop spans 15 amino acids. V shed 9 bases, J shed 6 bases, and the junction held 10 bases outside the gene matches. The CDR3 bases are TGTGCCAGTAGTACGACTAGCGGGAGCCGTGATACGCAGTATTTT. It specifies CASSTTSGSRDTQYF.

This clonotype was recorded at least ten times. The junction differs from germline at one of its ends, possibly a read error. V and J are TRBV27 and TRBJ2-7; a weak D match, TRBD2 (6 bases). Germline values: CDR1 MNHEY, CDR2 SMNVEV (reference sequence). The CDR3 covers 12 residues. CDR3 nucleotides: TGCGCCAGCAGCTCCGGGGGAGGCGAGCAGTACTTC. It codes for CASSSGGGEQYF.

This clonotype was counted a few times. The J gene is TRBJ2-7, the V gene TRBV11-2, with D perhaps assigned TRBD1 or TRBD2 (6 bases each). The CDR3 has 14 amino acids. Deletions cut 5 bases from V and 4 bases from J, with 15 bases between. Germline values: CDR1 SGHAT, CDR2 FQNNGV. The CDR3 here is CASSQGRGLYEQYF. In DNA form, the CDR3 reads TGTGCCAGCAGCCAGGGCCGGGGGCTGTACGAGCAGTACTTC.

The J gene is TRBJ1-4, the V gene TRBV5-1; 7 positions match TRBD1. J gave up 7 bases and V 0 bases, and 6 bases lay outside the gene matches. Germline CDR1 and CDR2: SGHRS and YFSETQ. This CDR3 has 15 amino acids. CDR3 nucleotide sequence: TGCGCCAGCAGCTTGGCAAGCCCAGGGGGTGAAAAACTGTTTTTT. It translates to CASSLASPGGEKLFF.

This clonotype was seen more than once but under ten times. At one of its ends the junction is not consistent with the germline gene, which may arise from a read error. The CDR3 region has the DNA TGTGCCAGCAGCCCTCGTAGGGATAACGATGGCTACACCTTC. Its protein product is CASSPRRDNDGYTF. This chain links TRBV12-3 or TRBV12-4 with TRBJ1-2; D uncertain. This CDR3 has 14 residues.

This chain connects TRBV4-2 to TRBJ2-1; 8 bases align to TRBD2. The germline CDR1 and CDR2 sequences are LGHNA and YNFKEQ. There are 16 residues in the CDR3. J gave up 9 bases and V 0 bases, and 10 bases lay outside the gene matches. CDR3 loop: CASSQEVTGGRGEQFF. CDR3 nucleotides: TGTGCCAGCAGCCAAGAAGTAACGGGGGGGCGGGGTGAGCAGTTCTTC.

The gene calls are TRBV27 and TRBJ1-1; D is unresolved. CDR3 size: 16 residues. In germline, CDR1 is MNHEY, CDR2 SMNVEV (reference sequence). The V and J ends lost 2 bases and 0 bases respectively, with 13 bases between them. CDR3 region: CASSLALDRVNTEAFF. DNA of the CDR3: TGTGCCAGCAGTTTAGCTCTTGACCGGGTGAACACTGAAGCTTTCTTT.

This clonotype has a handful of counts. The chain is built from TRBV18 and TRBJ2-1; TRBD2 aligns across 9 bases. V lost 3 bases to trimming and J lost 7 bases; unmatched junction nucleotides: 13. Germline loops: CDR1 KGHSH, CDR2 LQKENI. The CDR3 contains 17 residues. DNA for the CDR3: TGTGCCAGCTCACCGGAAATCGGCGCGGGAGGGGAGAATGAGCAGTTCTTC. This gives the protein CASSPEIGAGGENEQFF.

This clonotype was counted only a few times. This chain joins TRBV7-2 and TRBJ2-5; 9 nucleotides align to TRBD2. Germline CDR1 reads SGHTA; CDR2 reads FQGNSA. V was pared by 7 bases and J by 3 bases, with 6 bases of the junction left unmatched. This CDR3 spans 14 amino acids. This chain's CDR3 is CASIFGGGEETQYF. DNA of the CDR3: TGTGCCAGCATCTTCGGCGGGGGGGAAGAGACCCAGTACTTC.

The chain couples TRBV2 to TRBJ2-7; 10 bases line up with TRBD1. V was clipped by 5 bases and J by 9 bases; unmatched bases: 10. This CDR3 is built from 14 residues. Germline lookup yields CDR1 SNHLY and CDR2 FYNNEI. The CDR3 reads CASSPGTGERSQYF. The DNA of the CDR3 is TGTGCCAGCAGTCCCGGGACAGGGGAGAGATCGCAGTACTTC.

V is TRBV6-6 and J is TRBJ1-5; 9 nucleotides align to TRBD1. V gave up 6 bases and J gave up 3 bases; unmatched junction bases: 9. The germline gives CDR1 MNHNY, CDR2 SVGAGI (reference sequence). The CDR3 consists of 16 residues. The CDR3 sequence: CASSDPGQGINQPQHF. In DNA, the CDR3 is TGTGCCAGCAGCGACCCGGGACAGGGAATCAATCAGCCCCAGCATTTT.

The chain combines TRBV20-1 with TRBJ2-5, with a weak D call TRBD2 (5 bases). TRBJ2-7 matches the DNA end more closely, so the J call is doubtful. This CDR3 is 14 amino acids long. CDR1 DFQATT and CDR2 SNEGSKA come from the germline V gene (reference sequence). The CDR3 DNA reads as TGCAGTGCCTCCCTTGGGAGATCCACCTACGAGCAGTACTTC. It translates to CSASLGRSTYEQYF.

This clonotype was seen repeatedly, ten times or more. A read error may produce the germline difference seen at one junction end. The rearrangement links TRBV7-2 to TRBJ1-6; D remains unclear. The CDR3 spans 17 residues. Germline V gene sequence: CDR1 SGHTA, CDR2 FQGNSA. CDR3 residues: CASSLGPRRGGGSPLHF. CDR3 nucleotide sequence: TGTGCCAGCAGTTTAGGACCTCGACGGGGAGGCGGGTCACCCCTCCACTTT.